The next 11 T cell receptor beta chains were all read from a single sample in a study of cytomegalovirus exposure and HLA in healthy donors. 13 Jbeta primers and 60 Vbeta primers were used for the PCR. Sequenced by immunoSEQ multiplex PCR; TCRdb stores in-frame clones only, minus some. The repertoire holds more than 95,000 clones, with around 15% as singletons. What was sequenced was PBMCs. The receptors derive from a female donor in good health and CMV-seronegative.

This clone has a handful of counts. The J gene is TRBJ2-2, the V gene TRBV6-6; D perhaps matches TRBD1 (6 bases). This CDR3 comprises 15 residues. Germline CDR1 reads MNHNY; CDR2 reads SVGAGI (reference sequence). V dropped 6 bases and J dropped 4 bases, with 15 bases sitting between them. CDR3 DNA sequence: TGTGCCAGCAGCCCACAGGGAAGGGCCACCGGGGAGCTGTTTTTT. It translates to CASSPQGRATGELFF.

The chain employs TRBV7-3 and TRBJ2-3, with TRBD2 as a possible D gene (5 bases). CDR3 size: 14 residues. Trimming took 5 bases from V and 1 from J, leaving 10 bases between them. The germline CDR1 and CDR2 sequences are SGHTA and FQGTGA. CDR3 sequence (DNA): TGTGCCAGCAGCATAGGGAGAGGCACAGATACGCAGTATTTT. This gives the protein CASSIGRGTDTQYF.

This chain connects TRBV27 to TRBJ1-4, with D perhaps TRBD1 (5 bases). The V end lost 2 bases, the J end lost 11 bases, and 9 bases lay between the germline ends. Per the germline V gene, CDR1 is MNHEY and CDR2 is SMNVEV (reference sequence). The CDR3 runs 12 residues. The CDR3 bases are TGTGCCAGCAGTTTAGGGGCGCGGAAACTGTTTTTT. Translating it yields CASSLGARKLFF.

V and J are TRBV5-6 and TRBJ1-3; D ambiguous. The CDR3 length is 15 residues. V gave up 4 bases and J gave up 4 bases, with 15 bases separating them. The germline gives CDR1 SGHDT, CDR2 YYEEEE. CDR3 region: CASSPQTTAGNTIYF. The CDR3 DNA reads as TGTGCCAGCAGCCCTCAGACTACGGCGGGAAACACCATATATTTT.

The V and J genes are TRBV7-9 and TRBJ1-4, with 7 bases identical to TRBD1. Trimming at V came to 5 bases and at J to 5 bases, leaving 8 bases not matched to a gene. The CDR3 totals 15 residues. The V gene's germline CDR1 is SEHNR and CDR2 FQNEAQ (reference sequence). The CDR3 DNA sequence: TGTGCCAGCAGCCATCCGACAGGGCCGAATGAAAAACTGTTTTTT. This sequence encodes CASSHPTGPNEKLFF.

The genes are TRBV28 and TRBJ2-7; TRBD2 matches 11 bases. Trimming removed 7 bases from V and 4 bases from J; junction bases left unmatched: 6. The germline gives CDR1 MDHEN, CDR2 SYDVKM. CDR3 size: 14 residues. The CDR3 sequence is CASIKTSGSYEQYF. Here the CDR3 DNA reads TGTGCCAGCATCAAAACTAGCGGGAGTTACGAGCAGTACTTC.

This clone has a handful of counts. The V gene is TRBV9, the J gene TRBJ1-1; D possibly corresponds to TRBD1 (6 bases). Trimming removed 3 bases at V and 0 bases at J, with 15 bases between. The germline V gene has CDR1 SGDLS and CDR2 YYNGEE. This CDR3 has 16 residues. The CDR3 nucleotides read TGTGCCAGCAGCGACGGGACATCGCTTATGAACACTGAAGCTTTCTTT. Residues: CASSDGTSLMNTEAFF.

The chain employs TRBV6-5 and TRBJ2-7; 7 positions agree with TRBD1. In germline, CDR1 is MNHEY, CDR2 SVGAGI. The CDR3 covers 13 residues. Trimming cost V 3 bases and J 3 bases; bases outside gene matches: 2. The CDR3 loop is CASSYRQGYEQYF. CDR3 coding DNA: TGTGCCAGCAGTTATAGACAGGGCTACGAGCAGTACTTC.

A few counts support this clone. This chain links TRBV12-5 with TRBJ2-7; maybe TRBD1 (6 bases). Germline V gene data show CDR1 as LGHNT and CDR2 as FRNRAP. V was shortened by 8 bases and J by 2 bases, with 31 bases between the two germline ends. The CDR3 extends over 19 amino acids. The CDR3 spells CASRVPNRETSSITYEQYF. Here the CDR3 DNA reads TGTGCTAGTAGGGTACCTAACAGGGAGACCAGCTCAATCACCTACGAGCAGTACTTC. The complete variable domain, with remaining parts taken from reference TRBV12-5 and TRBJ2-7, reads DARVTQTPRHKVTEMGQEVTMRCQPILGHNTVFWYRQTMMQGLELLAYFRNRAPLDDSGMPKDRFSAEMPDATLATLKIQPSEPRDSAVYFCASRVPNRETSSITYEQYFGPGTRLTVT.

A few counts support this clone. V is TRBV14 and J is TRBJ1-2; no reliable D call. Between the trimmed V and J ends, which lost 3 bases and 6 bases, there was a span of 17 bases. CDR1 is SGHDN and CDR2 is FVKESK in the germline V gene. This CDR3 spans 15 amino acids. The CDR3 sequence: CASSHTRFRPDGYTF. In nucleotides, the CDR3 is TGTGCCAGCAGCCATACGAGGTTTCGGCCCGATGGCTACACCTTC.

This clone occurred a few times. The genes are TRBV5-4 and TRBJ1-1; no definite D call. Trimming removed 4 bases from V and 0 bases from J, with 4 bases in between. Germline V gives CDR1 SGHNT, CDR2 YYREEE (reference sequence). This CDR3 is built from 12 residues. The CDR3 DNA reads TGTGCCAGCAGCGTAATGAACACTGAAGCTTTCTTT. The encoded protein is CASSVMNTEAFF.